One and the same sample provided the 25 T cell receptor beta chains below, sequenced in a study of shared clonotypes between healthy human individuals. Sequencing was performed with immunoSEQ multiplex PCR; in TCRdb, only in-frame clones are kept and a portion is missing. The sample carries hundreds of thousands of clones, 90% to 97% recorded once. Sequencing input: naive CD4+ T cells sorted from blood. The subset was: CD45RA+ positively selected. These TCRs come from a woman under 40 in good health.

This chain joins TRBV27 and TRBJ1-2, with no clear D. Trimming took off 0 bases at V and 3 bases at J, with 11 bases between the two ends. The CDR3 has 15 amino acids. Per germline, CDR1 MNHEY and CDR2 SMNVEV (reference sequence). The CDR3: CASSLSGRGDYGYTF. As DNA, the CDR3 is TGTGCCAGCAGTTTATCAGGGCGAGGCGACTATGGCTACACCTTC.

The rearrangement links TRBV7-3 to TRBJ2-3, with 8 positions matching TRBD2. This CDR3 contains 16 residues. Germline values: CDR1 SGHTA, CDR2 FQGTGA. The J segment lost 3 bases and the V segment lost 2 bases, leaving 7 bases of the junction unmatched. This CDR3 reads CASSLGPGRATDTQYF. The CDR3 DNA is TGTGCCAGCAGCTTAGGTCCCGGGAGGGCTACAGATACGCAGTATTTT. Combining the CDR3 with reference TRBV7-3 and TRBJ2-3 gives the whole variable domain GAGVSQTPSNKVTEKGKYVELRCDPISGHTALYWYRQSLGQGPEFLIYFQGTGAADDSGLPNDRFFAVRPEGSVSTLKIQRTERGDSAVYLCASSLGPGRATDTQYFGPGTRLTVL.

V usage is TRBV7-9 and J usage is TRBJ1-1; maybe TRBD1 (6 bases). Looked up from germline, CDR1 is SEHNR and CDR2 is FQNEAQ (reference sequence). The ends were cut back, 1 base at V and 10 bases at J, with 13 bases in the middle. This CDR3 region has 13 residues. The CDR3 sequence is CASSLGTALRAFF. The CDR3 nucleotides read TGTGCCAGCAGCTTAGGGACAGCCCTTAGAGCTTTCTTT. Using reference TRBV7-9 and TRBJ1-1 for the parts outside the CDR3, the full variable domain is DTGVSQNPRHKITKRGQNVTFRCDPISEHNRLYWYRQTLGQGPEFLTYFQNEAQLEKSRLLSDRFSAERPKGSFSTLEIQRTEQGDSAMYLCASSLGTALRAFFGQGTRLTVV.

The chain couples TRBV11-2 to TRBJ1-3, with 7 positions matching TRBD1. Germline trimming cut 5 bases from V and 2 bases from J; bases unmatched to any gene: 9. Germline V gives CDR1 SGHAT, CDR2 FQNNGV. The CDR3 loop spans 16 amino acids. CDR3 region: CASSQNLQGTGNTIYF. DNA of the CDR3: TGTGCCAGCAGCCAAAATTTACAGGGGACTGGAAACACCATATATTTT.

This chain connects TRBV19 to TRBJ1-1; tentatively, D is TRBD1 (6 bases). Trimming took 7 bases from V and 1 from J, leaving 19 bases between them. CDR1 and CDR2 from the germline V gene are LNHDA and SQIVND (reference sequence). This CDR3 region has 16 residues. The CDR3 reads CASTERPPGQNTEAFF. The CDR3 nucleotides are TGTGCCAGTACTGAGAGACCTCCGGGACAGAACACTGAAGCTTTCTTT.

The count of this clone is one. V gene TRBV5-4 combines with J gene TRBJ2-7; TRBD2 aligns across 12 bases. CDR1 and CDR2 from the germline V gene are SGHNT and YYREEE (reference sequence). This CDR3 has 14 amino acids. V shed 4 bases, J shed 6 bases, and the junction held 5 bases outside the gene matches. CDR3: CASSTRTSGTEQYF. The DNA of the CDR3 is TGTGCCAGCAGCACTAGGACTAGCGGGACCGAGCAGTACTTC.

The rearrangement uses TRBV27 and TRBJ2-1, with 9 bases lining up with TRBD2. The CDR3 contains 18 residues. V dropped 7 bases and J dropped 4; count of bases not matched to a gene: 17. Germline V gene lookup returns CDR1 MNHEY and CDR2 SMNVEV (reference sequence). CDR3 region: CASTRSGNSGRSYNEQFF. For the CDR3, the DNA is TGTGCCAGCACTCGGAGCGGGAACAGCGGGAGGTCTTACAATGAGCAGTTCTTC.

The genes are TRBV30 and TRBJ1-6; 9 bases agree with TRBD1. Trimming cost V 1 base and J 7 bases; bases outside gene matches: 5. CDR3 length: 15 residues. CDR1 is GTSNPN, CDR2 SVGIG, per germline (reference sequence). CDR3 coding DNA: TGTGCCTGGAGTGGGACAGGGGCGGTGAATTCACCCCTCCACTTT. Translation gives CAWSGTGAVNSPLHF.

The genes are TRBV27 and TRBJ1-4; TRBD1 might be the D (5 bases). V lost 5 bases, J lost 7 bases, and 17 bases lay in between. From germline, CDR1 is MNHEY and CDR2 SMNVEV (reference sequence). The CDR3 extends over 15 amino acids. As DNA, the CDR3 is TGTGCCAGCAGTCCACAGTCGGGGGGAGGTGAAAAACTGTTTTTT. It codes for CASSPQSGGGEKLFF.

CDR3 nucleotide sequence: TGTGCCAGCAGCGTGAGCCGGCACGAGCAGTACTTC. The encoded protein is CASSVSRHEQYF. The V gene is TRBV28, the J gene TRBJ2-7; D remains ambiguous. Trimming shortened V by 6 bases and J by 5 bases, and 11 bases separated the two germline ends. Germline CDR1 reads MDHEN; CDR2 reads SYDVKM. The CDR3 consists of 12 residues. The full variable domain, completed using reference TRBV28 and TRBJ2-7, is DVKVTQSSRYLVKRTGEKVFLECVQDMDHENMFWYRQDPGLGLRLIYFSYDVKMKEKGDIPEGYSVSREKKERFSLILESASTNQTSMYLCASSVSRHEQYFGPGTRLTVT.

The J gene is TRBJ2-1, the V gene TRBV6-5; weak D call: TRBD1 (6 bases). V gave up 6 bases and J gave up 2 bases, with 14 bases separating them. The CDR3 consists of 15 residues. Germline CDR1 and CDR2: MNHEY and SVGAGI. The chain's CDR3 is CASRPTGTPYNEQFF. The DNA for the CDR3 is TGTGCCAGCAGACCTACAGGGACCCCCTACAATGAGCAGTTCTTC.

The V and J genes are TRBV18 and TRBJ1-3, with TRBD1 identical over 10 bases. The CDR3 runs 16 residues. Germline CDR1 KGHSH, CDR2 LQKENI. The junction had 4 bases not matched to a gene; V was cut back by 4 bases and J by 1 base. CDR3 region: CASSQWTGGSGNTIYF. In nucleotides, the CDR3 is TGTGCCAGCTCACAATGGACAGGGGGATCTGGAAACACCATATATTTT.

This rearrangement joins TRBV6-1 to TRBJ1-1; D perhaps matches TRBD1 (5 bases). V was shortened by 2 bases and J by 0 bases, with 10 bases between the two germline ends. CDR1 and CDR2 (germline): MNHNS, SASEGT. CDR3 length: 15 residues. CDR3 bases: TGTGCCAGCAGTGAACCCGGACACTTGAACACTGAAGCTTTCTTT. Translation gives CASSEPGHLNTEAFF.

This chain connects TRBV30 to TRBJ2-5, with D unclear. This CDR3 has 13 amino acids. Germline V gene data show CDR1 as GTSNPN and CDR2 as SVGIG (reference sequence). Trimming removed 1 base from V and 9 bases from J, with 15 bases in between. The CDR3 DNA follows: TGTGCCTGGAGTGATGGGTTCGAATGGTCCCAGTACTTC. This translates into CAWSDGFEWSQYF.

This clone was observed a few times. The CDR3 nucleotides are TGCAGCGTGGGGGGGTTTGACCAAGAGACCCAGTACTTC. It is translated as CSVGGFDQETQYF. This chain joins TRBV29-1 and TRBJ2-5, with 7 bases lining up with TRBD2. J gave up 0 bases and V 6 bases, and 4 bases lay outside the gene matches. This CDR3 is built from 13 residues. Germline CDR1 SQVTM, CDR2 ANQGSEA.

V is TRBV27 and J is TRBJ1-2, with D perhaps TRBD1 (5 bases). CDR1 is MNHEY and CDR2 is SMNVEV in the germline V gene (reference sequence). The length of the CDR3 is 14 residues. V lost 4 bases, J lost 8 bases, and 17 bases lay in between. The DNA of the CDR3 is TGTGCCAGCAGTTCAGAACCGGGACGGCGGGGCTACACCTTC. This codes for CASSSEPGRRGYTF.

The chain combines TRBV28 with TRBJ2-7; tentative D call: TRBD1 (5 bases). With 3 bases removed from V and 2 bases from J, the gap between germline ends came to 11 bases. Germline CDR1 MDHEN, CDR2 SYDVKM. The CDR3 is made up of 14 amino acids. CDR3 protein: CASSLMLDTYEQYF. CDR3 DNA sequence: TGTGCCAGCAGTTTGATGCTGGACACCTACGAGCAGTACTTC.

The gene calls are TRBV19 and TRBJ2-1, with D perhaps matching TRBD1 (5 bases). Trimming shortened V by 0 bases and J by 8 bases, and 5 bases separated the two germline ends. Germline CDR1 LNHDA, CDR2 SQIVND (reference sequence). This CDR3 has 12 amino acids. As DNA, the CDR3 is TGTGCCAGTAGTATAGAAGGGGATGAGCAGTTCTTC. This translates into CASSIEGDEQFF.

The chain is built from TRBV19 and TRBJ2-7; 11 positions match TRBD2. The CDR3 has 15 amino acids. Germline lookup yields CDR1 LNHDA and CDR2 SQIVND (reference sequence). The V segment lost 2 bases and the J segment 2 bases; nucleotides outside the gene matches: 2. In DNA, the CDR3 is TGTGCCAGTAGTATATTGACTAGCGGGACCTACGAGCAGTACTTC. Protein product: CASSILTSGTYEQYF.

This clone showed up just once. The V and J genes are TRBV5-4 and TRBJ2-7; 7 bases map to TRBD2. This CDR3 comprises 15 residues. The germline gives CDR1 SGHNT, CDR2 YYREEE (reference sequence). Trimming cost V 5 bases and J 4 bases; bases outside gene matches: 12. The CDR3 loop reads CASSGGSGTEYEQYF. CDR3 DNA: TGTGCCAGCAGTGGGGGAAGCGGGACGGAGTACGAGCAGTACTTC.

The CDR3 DNA reads TGTGCCAGCAGCTCAGGGGATTGGAGACCAGCTGGAGATACGCAGTATTTT. Protein sequence: CASSSGDWRPAGDTQYF. The chain combines TRBV7-9 with TRBJ2-3; TRBD1 is a possible D gene (6 bases). The CDR3 runs 17 residues. Trimming stripped 4 bases from V and 5 bases from J, with 22 bases between. The germline CDR1 and CDR2 sequences are SEHNR and FQNEAQ (reference sequence).

This rearrangement joins TRBV2 to TRBJ2-7; 7 bases are a match to TRBD2. Germline CDR1 and CDR2: SNHLY and FYNNEI. J was trimmed by 3 bases and V by 8 bases; bases with no gene match: 4. The CDR3 sequence is 12 residues long. CDR3 in DNA: TGTGCCAGCCGACTAGCCGGCTACGAGCAGTACTTC. It encodes CASRLAGYEQYF.

This chain connects TRBV19 to TRBJ2-1; 7 bases map to TRBD2. CDR3 size: 15 residues. CDR1 is LNHDA, CDR2 SQIVND, per germline (reference sequence). The J segment lost 4 bases and the V segment lost 3 bases, leaving 6 bases of the junction unmatched. The CDR3 nucleotides are TGTGCCAGTAGTATTGGTCTAGCGGATTACAATGAGCAGTTCTTC. It is translated as CASSIGLADYNEQFF. The full variable domain, its missing parts supplied by reference TRBV19 and TRBJ2-1, is DGGITQSPKYLFRKEGQNVTLSCEQNLNHDAMYWYRQDPGQGLRLIYYSQIVNDFQKGDIAEGYSVSREKKESFPLTVTSAQKNPTAFYLCASSIGLADYNEQFFGPGTRLTVL.

The chain employs TRBV7-2 and TRBJ2-7; D is tentatively TRBD1 or TRBD2 (7 bases each). The ends were cut back, 1 base at V and 5 bases at J, with 15 bases in the middle. This CDR3 has 15 amino acids. CDR1 SGHTA and CDR2 FQGNSA come from the germline V gene. The CDR3 DNA follows: TGTGCCAGCAGCTTAGTAGGGGGAGGGGGCGACGAGCAGTACTTC. This gives the protein CASSLVGGGGDEQYF.

In this sample, this clone turned up once. This rearrangement joins TRBV7-9 to TRBJ1-5; possibly TRBD1 for D (5 bases). V dropped 2 bases and J dropped 3 bases, with 8 bases sitting between them. The CDR3 is made up of 14 amino acids. From germline, CDR1 is SEHNR and CDR2 FQNEAQ (reference sequence). CDR3: CASSLMGVNQPQHF. CDR3 DNA: TGTGCCAGCAGCTTAATGGGGGTCAATCAGCCCCAGCATTTT.